This section outlines one TCR beta chain sequence together with its context. Its antigen remains unidentified. The entry originates in a study of cytomegalovirus exposure and HLA in healthy donors. As for the study in general: Most genotyped donors, approximately 81% of about 430, had Caucasian-associated genetic ancestry. General observations from the study: The authors later found HLA-associated TCR beta chains more clonally expanded than equally common others. The authors listed some 160 TCR beta chains as cytomegalovirus-associated. Using a false discovery rate of 0.05, a later analysis showed that some 16,000 TCR beta sequences were associated with HLA alleles.

CDR1 is SEHNR and CDR2 is FQNEAQ in the germline V gene (reference sequence). V was trimmed by 5 bases and J by 0 bases, leaving 11 bases between them. The CDR3 extends over 14 amino acids. PCR was performed using 60 Vbeta and 13 Jbeta primers. TCRdb's table, derived via immunoSEQ multiplex PCR, lists solely in-frame clones and lacks some. Found here are approximately 170,000 clones, roughly four fifths of them singletons; the top ten hold approximately 3.1%. This chain uses TRBV7-9 with TRBJ2-7; D uncertain. The specimen sequenced was PBMCs. The sequence derives from a woman aged 30 to 39 in good health and CMV-seropositive. The chain's CDR3 is CASSPGPGSYEQYF. The CDR3, as DNA: TGTGCCAGCAGCCCTGGTCCCGGCTCCTACGAGCAGTACTTC.